A selection of T cell receptor beta chains follows, all from one sample in a study of beta chain features in type 1 diabetes. TCRdb keeps only in-frame clones here, not all; method: immunoSEQ multiplex PCR. Of some 900,000 clones listed, 15% to 20% were seen once; the top ten hold 0.02% to 0.03%. Sequenced: naive CD4+ T cells from blood. The receptors were gathered from a woman younger than 35 in good health. Each CDR3 is given without its conserved first and last residue.

v_gene	len	CDR3aa
TRBV11-2	10	ASSLVVYEQY
TRBV5-6	12	ASSKNRGQETQY
TRBV6-1	10	ASSATQGKQY
TRBV11-2	14	ASSYFRTSRTDTQY
TRBV7-8	11	ASSWKAGGPLF
TRBV5-1	12	ASSSDSGYYEQY
TRBV7-8	16	ASSLAIIQAGTDYEQY
TRBV27	14	ASSSPFPGQGNEQY
TRBV5-1	13	ASSLGDRPTDTQY
TRBV4-3	15	ASSQESALWAGYGYT
TRBV28	15	ASSPRGGRTGTDTQY
TRBV5-5	16	ASSLRLAGGPNTGELF
TRBV7-2	12	ASSLGREGETQY
TRBV5-1	14	ASTRSGTKSSYEQY
TRBV28	13	ASSGWGEFTGELF
TRBV7-2	14	ASSLRDWGSTDTQY
TRBV14	11	ASSQTDYQPQH
TRBV7-2	13	ASSLAGGRNTEAF
TRBV29-1	13	SVEVGGRVYNEQF
TRBV19	15	ASSIRGLAGGPDEQF